The 30 T cell receptor beta chains given below trace back to one sample, sequenced in a study of PD-1 blockade in classical Hodgkin lymphoma. The protocol was immunoSEQ multiplex PCR, while the TCRdb copy is restricted to in-frame clones and leaves out a portion. The sample carries roughly 23,000 clones, about 71% recorded once. Patients all relapsed after autologous stem cell transplantation, and there was variation in brentuximab vedotin exposure. The source was peripheral blood mononuclear cells (PBMCs), collected at baseline. The receptors shown here come from a human donor with classical Hodgkin lymphoma.

J is TRBJ1-1 and V is TRBV19; TRBD1 agrees at 7 bases. The germline V gene has CDR1 LNHDA and CDR2 SQIVND (reference sequence). The ends lost 6 bases at V and 1 base at J; junction bases unmatched: 8. This CDR3 is built from 15 residues. The CDR3 here is CASRDRVAGNTEAFF. DNA of the CDR3: TGTGCCAGTAGAGACAGGGTCGCCGGGAACACTGAAGCTTTCTTT.

This clone was counted between two and nine times. One end of the junction is discordant with germline, which a read error may explain. This sequence joins TRBV5-5 and TRBJ1-5, with D possibly matching TRBD1 (6 bases). The CDR3 has 18 amino acids. The germline V gene encodes CDR1 SGHKS and CDR2 YYEKEE (reference sequence). CDR3 loop: CASSQSRTEIYSNQPQHF. The CDR3, as DNA: TGCGCCAGCAGCCAAAGTAGGACAGAAATTTATAGCAATCAGCCCCAGCATTTT. Using reference TRBV5-5 and TRBJ1-5 for the parts outside the CDR3, the full variable domain is DAGVTQSPTHLIKTRGQQVTLRCSPISGHKSVSWYQQVLGQGPQFIFQYYEKEERGRGNFPDRFSARQFPNYSSELNVNALLLGDSALYLCASSQSRTEIYSNQPQHFGDGTRLSIL.

A remark on this clone: At one boundary the junction diverges from the germline segment, which might be a read error. CDR3 amino acids: CASSTGTGIHF. The DNA for the CDR3 is TGTGCCAGCAGCACCGGGACAGGTATACACTTC. This sequence joins TRBV28 and TRBJ2-7, with 8 bases matching TRBD1. Germline V CDR1 and CDR2: MDHEN, SYDVKM. The CDR3 is 11 residues long.

The V gene is TRBV6-1, the J gene TRBJ1-5; the match to TRBD1 covers 9 bases. The ends lost 9 bases at V and 11 bases at J; junction bases unmatched: 11. The CDR3 is 13 amino acids. CDR1 MNHNS and CDR2 SASEGT come from the germline V gene. This CDR3 reads CASRGQGSLAQHF. Here the CDR3 DNA reads TGTGCCAGTCGTGGACAGGGGTCTTTGGCCCAGCATTTT.

The DNA for the CDR3 is TGTGCCAGCAGCCAAACTAGCGGGAGTTCCTACGAGCAGTACTTC. Residues: CASSQTSGSSYEQYF. The chain carries TRBV7-2 and TRBJ2-7; 11 positions match TRBD2. Per the germline V gene, CDR1 is SGHTA and CDR2 is FQGNSA. This CDR3 contains 15 residues. J was trimmed by 1 base and V by 5 bases; bases with no gene match: 4. The full variable domain, its missing parts supplied by reference TRBV7-2 and TRBJ2-7, is GAGVSQSPSNKVTEKGKDVELRCDPISGHTALYWYRQSLGQGLEFLIYFQGNSAPDKSGLPSDRFSAERTGGSVSTLTIQRTQQEDSAVYLCASSQTSGSSYEQYFGPGTRLTVT.

The sample holds a few counts of this clone. The V call is TRBV25-1, the J call TRBJ2-5; tentatively, D is TRBD2 (6 bases). This CDR3 has 11 amino acids. CDR1 and CDR2 (germline): MGHDK, SYGVNS. Between the trimmed V and J ends, which lost 4 bases and 9 bases, there was a span of 9 bases. The CDR3 region is CASSGPGAQYF. The CDR3 DNA reads TGTGCCAGCAGTGGGCCGGGGGCCCAGTACTTC.

The chain employs TRBV29-1 and TRBJ1-1; D is unclear. The germline CDR1 and CDR2 sequences are SQVTM and ANQGSEA. V shed 4 bases and J shed 0 bases, with 15 bases lying between them. The CDR3 sequence is 15 residues long. CDR3 nucleotides: TGCAGCGTTGTACTAAGGTCAAGGTTGAACACTGAAGCTTTCTTT. Translating it yields CSVVLRSRLNTEAFF.

The chain combines TRBV7-2 with TRBJ1-1; the D gene is possibly TRBD1 (5 bases). In germline, CDR1 is SGHTA, CDR2 FQGNSA. The V gene lost 5 bases and the J gene lost 5 bases, with 21 bases spanning the gap. The CDR3 runs 16 residues. CDR3 residues: CASSLGGLGLGTEAFF. The DNA for the CDR3 is TGTGCCAGCAGCCTAGGAGGGTTGGGACTCGGGACTGAAGCTTTCTTT.

This clone was recorded once. V and J are TRBV7-2 and TRBJ1-2; 8 bases map to TRBD1. Germline assignment: CDR1 SGHTA and CDR2 FQGNSA. The CDR3 spans 17 residues. With 5 bases clipped from V and 7 bases from J, the junction kept 18 bases outside the gene matches. The CDR3 here is CASSVMTGVERNFGYTF. Written as DNA, the CDR3 is TGTGCCAGCAGCGTAATGACAGGGGTCGAGAGGAATTTTGGCTACACCTTC.

This clone was detected only a few times. One end of the junction fails to match germline, which may point to a read error. The chain employs TRBV27 and TRBJ1-4; no clear D gene. CDR1 and CDR2 (germline): MNHEY, SMNVEV (reference sequence). This CDR3 has 14 residues. The CDR3 DNA follows: TGTGCCAGCAGGTTATCGGGGTCTAATGAAAAACTGTTTTTT. The encoded protein is CASRLSGSNEKLFF.

The chain joins TRBV4-3 to TRBJ1-1, with 8 bases lining up with TRBD1. The germline V gene encodes CDR1 LGHNA and CDR2 YSLEER. The trim removed 0 bases at V and 8 bases at J, leaving 8 bases unmatched. CDR3 length: 15 residues. The CDR3 protein is CASSQDSTGADEAFF. CDR3 DNA: TGCGCCAGCAGCCAAGATTCGACAGGGGCGGACGAAGCTTTCTTT.

This chain connects TRBV6-1 to TRBJ1-1; tentatively, D is TRBD1 (5 bases). Between the trimmed V and J ends, which lost 4 bases and 5 bases, there was a span of 11 bases. The CDR3 totals 13 residues. The germline CDR1 and CDR2 sequences are MNHNS and SASEGT. The CDR3 DNA reads TGTGCCAGCAGTGTGGGGGTGGTGACTGAAGCTTTCTTT. Protein: CASSVGVVTEAFF.

The chain carries TRBV28 and TRBJ1-6; 8 nucleotides line up with TRBD1. V shed 6 bases and J 6 bases; nucleotides not matched to a gene: 10. The V gene's germline CDR1 is MDHEN and CDR2 SYDVKM. The CDR3 runs 16 residues. CDR3 protein: CASSVDPDRGNSPLHF. For the CDR3, the DNA is TGTGCCAGCAGCGTAGACCCAGACAGGGGTAATTCACCCCTCCACTTT.

The table lists this clone with a few counts. The CDR3 is CASRRGTGELFF. The CDR3 nucleotides are TGTGCCAGCAGGAGGGGGACCGGGGAGCTGTTTTTT. J is TRBJ2-2 and V is TRBV28; a possible D gene is TRBD1 (6 bases). The CDR3 has 12 amino acids. The germline V gene has CDR1 MDHEN and CDR2 SYDVKM. The V gene lost 6 bases and the J gene lost 5 bases, with 7 bases spanning the gap.

The chain employs TRBV27 and TRBJ1-2, with D perhaps TRBD1 (5 bases). V dropped 4 bases and J dropped 1 base, with 19 bases sitting between them. Germline-derived CDR1 and CDR2 are MNHEY and SMNVEV (reference sequence). This CDR3 has 17 residues. This CDR3 reads CASSSQGRGSINYGYTF. DNA of the CDR3: TGTGCCAGCAGTTCCCAGGGTCGCGGGAGCATTAACTATGGCTACACCTTC.

This clone is medium-sized by share. V and J are TRBV7-2 and TRBJ1-5; perhaps TRBD1 as D (6 bases). V lost 0 bases and J lost 5, with 14 bases in between. The CDR3 has 16 residues. Germline V gives CDR1 SGHTA, CDR2 FQGNSA. CDR3 nucleotide sequence: TGTGCCAGCAGCTTAGCGGGCAGGGGAGTTGATCAGCCCCAGCATTTT. Its protein is CASSLAGRGVDQPQHF.

The chain carries TRBV19 and TRBJ1-1; D ambiguous. The V and J ends lost 9 bases and 1 base respectively, with 12 bases between them. CDR1 is LNHDA, CDR2 SQIVND, per germline (reference sequence). This CDR3 region has 13 residues. This chain's CDR3 is CASRLGPNTEAFF. The DNA for the CDR3 is TGTGCCAGCCGTCTAGGCCCGAACACTGAAGCTTTCTTT.

This chain joins TRBV5-6 and TRBJ2-7; TRBD1 matches at 7 bases. Losses at the gene ends were 3 bases for V and 5 bases for J; bases not matched to a gene: 5. This CDR3 contains 13 residues. Per the germline V gene, CDR1 is SGHDT and CDR2 is YYEEEE. The CDR3 DNA follows: TGTGCCAGCAGCTCCTTACAGGGGAACGAGCAGTACTTC. It translates to CASSSLQGNEQYF.

The rearrangement joins TRBV2 to TRBJ2-1; no clear D gene. This CDR3 has 16 residues. Germline V gene sequence: CDR1 SNHLY, CDR2 FYNNEI. The V and J ends lost 4 bases and 1 base respectively, with 14 bases between them. This CDR3 is CASSALRLLSYNEQFF. The CDR3 region has the DNA TGTGCCAGCAGTGCCCTTAGACTGTTGTCCTACAATGAGCAGTTCTTC.

In DNA form, the CDR3 reads TGTGCCAGCAGCCCTGGACTAGCGGGAGACGGGGAGCTGTTTTTT. Its translation: CASSPGLAGDGELFF. The V call is TRBV7-8, the J call TRBJ2-2; 13 bases align to TRBD2. Germline V gene lookup returns CDR1 SGHVS and CDR2 FQNEAQ. V shed 5 bases, J shed 7 bases, and the junction held 4 bases outside the gene matches. CDR3 length: 15 residues. The whole variable domain, remainder taken from reference TRBV7-8 and TRBJ2-2, is GAGVSQSPRYKVAKRGQDVALRCDPISGHVSLFWYQQALGQGPEFLTYFQNEAQLDKSGLPSDRFFAERPEGSVSTLKIQRTQQEDSAVYLCASSPGLAGDGELFFGEGSRLTVL.

The chain is built from TRBV6-1 and TRBJ2-1, with 11 positions matching TRBD2. This CDR3 is built from 18 residues. J was trimmed by 3 bases and V by 3 bases; bases with no gene match: 10. The germline gives CDR1 MNHNS, CDR2 SASEGT. The CDR3: CASSEAGSGRDFYNEQFF. DNA of the CDR3: TGTGCCAGCAGTGAGGCCGGTAGCGGGAGGGACTTCTACAATGAGCAGTTCTTC.

This chain links TRBV19 with TRBJ2-5, with a possible D match to TRBD2 (7 bases). The CDR3 runs 16 residues. Looked up from germline, CDR1 is LNHDA and CDR2 is SQIVND (reference sequence). V was pared by 3 bases and J by 2 bases, with 16 bases between. The CDR3 nucleotides are TGTGCCAGTAGTATTAGGGGGGGTCTCGCTCAAGAGACCCAGTACTTC. It is translated as CASSIRGGLAQETQYF.

The chain couples TRBV7-8 to TRBJ2-1, with 10 bases fitting TRBD2. With 5 bases clipped from V and 1 base from J, the junction kept 14 bases outside the gene matches. The V gene's germline CDR1 is SGHVS and CDR2 FQNEAQ. The CDR3 is made up of 19 amino acids. This CDR3 is CASSPRRSGRAGSYNEQFF. The CDR3 DNA reads TGTGCCAGCAGCCCTAGAAGGAGCGGGAGGGCGGGTTCCTACAATGAGCAGTTCTTC.

The V call is TRBV18, the J call TRBJ2-4, with 9 bases aligning to TRBD2. With the DNA end fitting TRBJ2-7 better, the J assignment may be wrong. The CDR3 totals 15 residues. CDR1 is KGHSH, CDR2 LQKENI, per germline. The CDR3 region has the DNA TGTGCCAGCTCACCGCTTAGCGGGAGCATGTACGAGCAGTACTTC. This sequence encodes CASSPLSGSMYEQYF.

V usage is TRBV19 and J usage is TRBJ2-3; no definite D call. Per the germline V gene, CDR1 is LNHDA and CDR2 is SQIVND (reference sequence). The CDR3 runs to 13 residues. V was cut by 7 bases and J by 3 bases, with 11 bases left in between. DNA of the CDR3: TGTGCCAGTAAGGCCCAGTGGACAGATACGCAGTATTTT. It yields the protein CASKAQWTDTQYF.

The rearrangement joins TRBV6-5 to TRBJ2-7; D remains ambiguous. Germline V gene lookup returns CDR1 MNHEY and CDR2 SVGAGI. The CDR3 loop spans 13 amino acids. V dropped 6 bases and J dropped 1 base, with 10 bases sitting between them. In DNA, the CDR3 is TGTGCCAGCAGCTTAGGGCCATCCTACGAGCAGTACTTC. It codes for CASSLGPSYEQYF.

In its sample, this clone ranks as medium-sized. This rearrangement joins TRBV6-5 to TRBJ1-6, with 8 bases aligning to TRBD1. Germline CDR1 MNHEY, CDR2 SVGAGI. V was clipped by 6 bases and J by 7 bases; unmatched bases: 2. The CDR3 is 13 amino acids. CDR3 amino acids: CASRGQGNSPLHF. As DNA, the CDR3 is TGTGCCAGCAGAGGACAGGGAAATTCACCCCTCCACTTT.

The chain employs TRBV9 and TRBJ2-2; D call uncertain. Trimming stripped 0 bases from V and 7 bases from J, with 4 bases between. There are 12 residues in the CDR3. Germline lookup yields CDR1 SGDLS and CDR2 YYNGEE. The CDR3 region has the DNA TGTGCCAGCAGCGTAGATGTCGGGGAGCTGTTTTTT. Its translation is CASSVDVGELFF.

This sequence joins TRBV7-9 and TRBJ1-1, with 9 bases matching TRBD1. CDR3 length: 15 residues. Germline CDR1 is SEHNR and CDR2 is FQNEAQ (reference sequence). Trimming removed 1 base from V and 0 bases from J; junction bases left unmatched: 0. This chain's CDR3 is CASSLGDRVNTEAFF. The CDR3 coding sequence is TGTGCCAGCAGCTTAGGGGACAGGGTGAACACTGAAGCTTTCTTT.

V usage is TRBV7-2 and J usage is TRBJ1-1; D gene unclear. Germline V gene data show CDR1 as SGHTA and CDR2 as FQGNSA. V gave up 8 bases and J gave up 0 bases, with 10 bases separating them. CDR3 length: 13 amino acids. For the CDR3, the DNA is TGTGCCAGCCTCAGTGCCATGAACACTGAAGCTTTCTTT. Encoded protein: CASLSAMNTEAFF.